The T cell receptor beta chain under discussion was sequenced for a study of cytomegalovirus exposure and HLA in healthy donors. Study-wide findings and caveats: A list of 150 or so TCR beta chains associated with cytomegalovirus was given. Among the CMV-associated chains, three were confirmed in vitro as specific for CMV antigens.

Sequencing was performed with immunoSEQ multiplex PCR; in TCRdb, only in-frame clones are kept and a portion is missing. The table lists under 80,000 clones, 90% to 95% of them singletons. Germline values: CDR1 SGHAT, CDR2 FQDESV (reference sequence). CDR3 length: 15 residues. The ends lost 5 bases at V and 1 base at J; junction bases unmatched: 7. As concerns this clone: What it recognizes is unknown.

The receptor was derived from a woman aged 18 to 35 in good health and CMV-seronegative. The sample taken for sequencing was PBMCs. The V gene is TRBV11-1, the J gene TRBJ2-5; TRBD2 matches 7 bases. The CDR3 DNA follows: TGTGCCAGCAGCCGCCCAGCGGGGATCCAAGAGACCCAGTACTTC. Encoded protein: CASSRPAGIQETQYF. Full variable domain (remainder filled in from reference TRBV11-1 and TRBJ2-5): EAEVAQSPRYKITEKSQAVAFWCDPISGHATLYWYRQILGQGPELLVQFQDESVVDDSQLPKDRFSAERLKGVDSTLKIQPAELGDSAMYLCASSRPAGIQETQYFGPGTRLLVL.